These T cell receptor beta chains were read from a single sample in a study of T cell responses to AZD1222 COVID-19 vaccine. Sequencing was performed with immunoSEQ multiplex PCR; in TCRdb, only in-frame clones are kept and a portion is missing. The data contain about 150,000 clones, 90% to 95% of them seen just once; the ten biggest clones take up under 1.5%. Sample: peripheral blood, taken on day 0 of AZD1222 vaccination. The receptors here all came from an adult in good health. CDR3s include the opening cysteine and the closing phenylalanine or tryptophan. A D gene is named only where the DNA matches it firmly. Size is stated for part of the rows, as once, few or many counts, or as a class when the clone is expanded.

NA	NA	TRBV7-2	TRBJ1-1	CASSFSGGHSEAFF
TRBD2	NA	TRBV3-1/TRBV3-2	TRBJ2-7	CASSQGSGAYEQYF
TRBD1	once	TRBV6-5	TRBJ1-6	CASSYSIRGRESPLHF
TRBD1	NA	TRBV14	TRBJ1-6	CASSLRTGLSYNSPLHF
NA	NA	TRBV2	TRBJ1-1	CASSEGRMNTEAFF
NA	NA	TRBV2	TRBJ2-4	CASNRQLAKNIQYF
TRBD2	NA	TRBV6-2/TRBV6-3	TRBJ2-1	CASSYRSLAGYNEQFF
NA	NA	TRBV27	TRBJ2-5	CASSLTPVQGETQYF
NA	once	TRBV5-1	TRBJ2-7	CASSLGSAPYEQYF
NA	NA	TRBV7-2	TRBJ1-5	CASSLDSSNQPQHF
TRBD1	NA	TRBV2	TRBJ1-6	CAGDQGAGNSPLHF
NA	NA	TRBV5-1	TRBJ2-3	CASSSLFQIGAQYF
TRBD1	NA	TRBV27	TRBJ1-2	CASRKSGGGNYGYTF
NA	NA	TRBV6-5	TRBJ1-5	CASSYTVPSNQPQHF
NA	NA	TRBV5-5	TRBJ1-4	CASSFGPRNEKLFF
NA	NA	TRBV11-3	TRBJ1-4	CASSFRISEKLFF
NA	once	TRBV7-8	TRBJ1-1	CASTDGGYTEAFF
NA	NA	TRBV20-1	TRBJ1-4	CSASRKNEKLFF
NA	NA	TRBV6-2/TRBV6-3	TRBJ1-1	CASSEQIWEAFF
TRBD1	NA	TRBV5-1	TRBJ1-2	CASSSGTGINYGYTF
NA	NA	TRBV4-2	TRBJ1-1	CASSLDIIPGTLNTEAFF
NA	NA	TRBV21-1	TRBJ2-7	CASSPSYEQYF
NA	NA	TRBV11-3	TRBJ1-5	CASSLGGGRTPNQPQHF
NA	once	TRBV20-1	TRBJ1-2	CSASTGWRGDLRGYGYTF
NA	few	TRBV4-3	TRBJ2-1	CASSQDRSNGYYEQFF
TRBD1	NA	TRBV6-6	TRBJ2-7	CASNDRESLHEQYF
NA	NA	TRBV4-3	TRBJ1-1	CASSQFRLGTEAFF
NA	NA	TRBV24-1	TRBJ1-5	CATSDRGNQPQHF
NA	NA	TRBV7-9	TRBJ1-1	CASSSPRGGTEAFF
TRBD1	NA	TRBV28	TRBJ2-3	CASSLGQPTDTQYF
NA	few	TRBV30	TRBJ1-2	CAWSGTNYGYTF
NA	once	TRBV6-5	TRBJ1-5	CASSPGQPQHF
NA	once	TRBV6-4	TRBJ1-6	CASSVGTRENSPLHF
TRBD1	NA	TRBV18	TRBJ1-2	CASSPGQETYGYTF
TRBD1	NA	TRBV27	TRBJ2-7	CASSFRQGGTYEQYF
NA	NA	TRBV3-1/TRBV3-2	TRBJ2-7	CASSLLRGEQYF
NA	few	TRBV19	TRBJ2-7	CASSQAGDTSYEQYF
NA	once	TRBV7-9	TRBJ2-3	CASSLTIQDTQYF
NA	NA	TRBV19	TRBJ1-4	CASSINSGARANEKLFF
NA	NA	TRBV4-3	TRBJ1-5	CASSQEFGQPQHF
NA	NA	TRBV21-1	TRBJ1-2	CASSKPDGRDGYTF
NA	NA	TRBV14	TRBJ2-7	CASSRNSYEQYF
NA	NA	TRBV19	TRBJ2-1	CASSLAGLFDEQFF
NA	NA	TRBV5-1	TRBJ2-2	CASSPLGVSGGDGELFF
NA	NA	TRBV19	TRBJ2-7	CASSMTGSSYEQYF